This note documents a single T cell receptor beta chain sequence. The source of the sample is a study of blood T cells in healthy people across ages. Alongside a J-beta primer mix, a sample-barcoded 5' primer served in a second PCR lasting about 7 to 12 cycles. MiXCR, run by TCRdb on the 5' RACE reads, gives a single entry per CDR3 protein. The data show under 1,100,000 distinct CDR3 sequences, approximately 25% seen once. This same sample was also part of a study on T cells of mothers and their children.

Source material: blood. The clonotype was recovered from a girl aged 2 to 10 in good health.

CDR3 sequence reads: CSVEASGLEQYF. The CDR3 DNA reads TGCAGCGTTGAGGCTAGCGGACTCGAGCAGTACTTC. This chain joins TRBV29-1 and TRBJ2-7, with 7 bases aligning to TRBD2. The CDR3 extends over 12 amino acids. J gave up 6 bases and V 3 bases, and 5 bases lay outside the gene matches. CDR1 and CDR2 from the germline V gene are SQVTM and ANQGSEA.